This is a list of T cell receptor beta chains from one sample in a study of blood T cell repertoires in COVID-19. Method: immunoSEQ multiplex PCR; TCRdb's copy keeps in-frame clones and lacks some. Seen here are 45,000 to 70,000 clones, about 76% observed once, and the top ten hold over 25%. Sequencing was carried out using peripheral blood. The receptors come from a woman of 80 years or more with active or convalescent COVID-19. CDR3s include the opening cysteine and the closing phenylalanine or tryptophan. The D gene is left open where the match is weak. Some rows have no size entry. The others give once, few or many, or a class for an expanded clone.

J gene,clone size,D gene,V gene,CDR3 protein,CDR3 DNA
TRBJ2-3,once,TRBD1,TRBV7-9,CASSLGQGADTQYF,TGTGCCAGCAGCTTGGGACAGGGGGCAGATACGCAGTATTTT
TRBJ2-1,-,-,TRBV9,CASSVGGPQMNEQFF,TGTGCCAGCAGCGTAGGCGGGCCCCAGATGAATGAGCAGTTCTTC
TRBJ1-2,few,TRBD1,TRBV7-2,CASSPSGGTVPYGYTF,TGTGCCAGCAGTCCTTCAGGCGGGACAGTACCTTATGGCTACACCTTC
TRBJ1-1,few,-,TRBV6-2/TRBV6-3,CASSRLGAKGAFF,TGTGCCAGCAGCCGGCTGGGGGCTAAGGGAGCTTTCTTT
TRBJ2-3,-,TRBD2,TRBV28,CASSFRVAGAGDTQYF,TGTGCCAGCAGTTTTCGGGTAGCGGGGGCCGGAGATACGCAGTATTTT
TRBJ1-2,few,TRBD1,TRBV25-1,CASSDNRGQGLGYTF,TGTGCCAGCAGCGATAACCGGGGACAGGGTCTTGGCTACACCTTC
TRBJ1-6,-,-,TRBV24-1,CATSDAREASPLHF,TGTGCCACCAGTGACGCCAGGGAAGCTTCACCCCTCCACTTT
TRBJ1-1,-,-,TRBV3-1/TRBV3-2,CASTQGVNTEAFF,TGTGCCAGCACCCAGGGAGTGAACACTGAAGCTTTCTTT
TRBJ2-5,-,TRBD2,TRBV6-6,CASSSTSGGLETQYF,TGTGCCAGCAGCTCGACTAGCGGGGGTTTGGAGACCCAGTACTTC
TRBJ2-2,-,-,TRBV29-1,CSAERGGTGELFF,TGCAGCGCCGAAAGGGGGGGCACCGGGGAGCTGTTTTTT
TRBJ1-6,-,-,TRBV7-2,CASSLTYSPLHF,TGTGCCAGCAGCTTAACTTATTCACCCCTCCACTTT
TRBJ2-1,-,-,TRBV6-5,CASSYSRLDLGGQFF,TGTGCCAGCAGTTACTCGAGACTCGACCTAGGTGGGCAGTTCTTC
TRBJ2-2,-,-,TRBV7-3,CASSLGPGGTGELFF,TGTGCCAGCAGCTTAGGTCCAGGCGGGACCGGGGAGCTGTTTTTT
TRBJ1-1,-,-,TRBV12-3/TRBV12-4,CASSPVNTEAFF,TGTGCCAGCAGCCCCGTAAACACTGAAGCTTTCTTT
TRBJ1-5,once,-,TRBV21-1,CASSIRALNQPQHF,TGTGCCAGCAGCATCAGGGCCCTCAATCAGCCCCAGCATTTT
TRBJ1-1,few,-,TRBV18,CASSPLWGGTEAFF,TGTGCCAGCTCACCACTTTGGGGGGGTACTGAAGCTTTCTTT
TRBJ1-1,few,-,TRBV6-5,CASSYSGGTAFF,TGTGCCAGCAGTTACTCAGGAGGCACGGCTTTCTTT
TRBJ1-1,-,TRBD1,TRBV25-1,CASSGTGTEAFF,TGTGCCAGCAGTGGGACAGGGACTGAAGCTTTCTTT
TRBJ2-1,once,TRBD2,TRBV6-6,CASRAGGQKNNEQFF,TGTGCCAGCCGAGCGGGGGGGCAGAAAAACAATGAGCAGTTCTTC
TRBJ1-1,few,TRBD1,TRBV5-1,CASSLETGANTEAFF,TGCGCCAGCAGCCTGGAGACAGGGGCGAACACTGAAGCTTTCTTT